This T cell receptor beta chain was recorded in a study of T cell responses to AZD1222 COVID-19 vaccine. Turning to the study itself: Analysis merged second doses at about 4 or about 12 weeks.

Study-level findings and limits: Possibly, clonal diversity was underestimated; donors were largely white British and included more females. Spike-specific TCR breadth and depth grew following two AZD1222 doses.

Concerning this clone: Its antigen is unidentified.

Method: immunoSEQ multiplex PCR; TCRdb's copy keeps in-frame clones and lacks some. The data contain 150,000 or so clones, around 89% of them singletons. The sequence derives from an adult in good health. Here the sequenced sample was peripheral blood, taken on day 0 of AZD1222 vaccination.

Here the CDR3 DNA reads TGCGCCAGCAGCTTAAAGCCCGGCACCGGGGAGCTGTTTTTT. As protein: CASSLKPGTGELFF. The rearrangement joins TRBV5-1 to TRBJ2-2; D call uncertain. The CDR3 consists of 14 residues. V lost 2 bases and J lost 4, with 9 bases in between. Looked up from germline, CDR1 is SGHRS and CDR2 is YFSETQ.